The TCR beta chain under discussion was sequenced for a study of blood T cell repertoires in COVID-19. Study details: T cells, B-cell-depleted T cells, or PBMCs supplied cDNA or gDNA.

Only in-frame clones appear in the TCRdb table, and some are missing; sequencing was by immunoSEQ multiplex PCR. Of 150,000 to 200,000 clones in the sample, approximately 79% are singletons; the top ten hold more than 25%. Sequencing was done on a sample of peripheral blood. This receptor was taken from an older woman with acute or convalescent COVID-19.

For the CDR3, the DNA is TGTGCCAGCAGCTCGAGGGCGGGGCCCCAAGAGACCCAGTACTTC. It codes for CASSSRAGPQETQYF. The chain carries TRBV5-4 and TRBJ2-5, with TRBD2 as a possible D gene (6 bases). This CDR3 is 15 amino acids long. CDR1 and CDR2 from the germline V gene are SGHNT and YYREEE (reference sequence). The V gene lost 3 bases and the J gene lost 1 base, with 13 bases spanning the gap. Looking up the rest from reference TRBV5-4 and TRBJ2-5 gives the full variable domain: ETGVTQSPTHLIKTRGQQVTLRCSSQSGHNTVSWYQQALGQGPQFIFQYYREEENGRGNFPPRFSGLQFPNYSSELNVNALELDDSALYLCASSSRAGPQETQYFGPGTRLLVL.